The 15 T cell receptor beta chains given below trace back to one sample, sequenced in a study of blood T cell repertoires in COVID-19. Sequenced by immunoSEQ multiplex PCR; TCRdb stores in-frame clones only, minus some. The data hold roughly 17,000 clones, with around 86% observed a single time. The specimen sequenced was peripheral blood. These receptors originate from a human donor in a cohort sampled during active COVID-19.

The rearrangement joins TRBV18 to TRBJ1-1; 9 nucleotides line up with TRBD1. J was trimmed by 10 bases and V by 8 bases; bases with no gene match: 11. Germline CDR1 and CDR2: KGHSH and LQKENI. This CDR3 contains 13 residues. CDR3 bases: TGTGCCAGCCGCGTCGGACAGGGGCGCGGAGCTTTCTTT. Translated, it gives CASRVGQGRGAFF.

The genes are TRBV2 and TRBJ2-5; 8 bases line up with TRBD2. Germline CDR1 reads SNHLY; CDR2 reads FYNNEI. Trimming took 2 bases from V and 5 from J; bases not matched to a gene: 7. This CDR3 comprises 15 residues. The DNA of the CDR3 is TGTGCCAGCAGTGAACTGCGGGGGGTCGGGGAGACCCAGTACTTC. It yields the protein CASSELRGVGETQYF. The full variable domain, completed using reference TRBV2 and TRBJ2-5, is EPEVTQTPSHQVTQMGQEVILRCVPISNHLYFYWYRQILGQKVEFLVSFYNNEISEKSEIFDDQFSVERPDGSNFTLKIRSTKLEDSAMYFCASSELRGVGETQYFGPGTRLLVL.

This clone was observed a handful of times. The genes are TRBV6-5 and TRBJ1-2, with 7 bases fitting TRBD1. The CDR3 is 13 amino acids. With V trimmed by 4 bases and J by 8 bases, 7 bases remained unmatched. Germline CDR1 and CDR2: MNHEY and SVGAGI. The CDR3 DNA reads as TGTGCCAGCAGTTCGACAGGGTTCCGGGGCTACACCTTC. Translating gives CASSSTGFRGYTF.

The chain employs TRBV7-3 and TRBJ1-1; D may be TRBD1 (6 bases). The CDR3 has 14 residues. From germline, CDR1 is SGHTA and CDR2 FQGTGA. V gave up 4 bases and J gave up 2 bases, with 11 bases separating them. CDR3 region: CASSSQGINTEAFF. For the CDR3, the DNA is TGTGCCAGCAGCTCACAGGGTATAAACACTGAAGCTTTCTTT.

V gene TRBV5-1 combines with J gene TRBJ1-1; no reliable D call. From germline, CDR1 is SGHRS and CDR2 YFSETQ. V dropped 6 bases and J dropped 1 base, with 13 bases sitting between them. CDR3 length: 14 amino acids. CDR3 DNA sequence: TGCGCCAGCACCTACCGTGGAGGGAACACTGAAGCTTTCTTT. This translates into CASTYRGGNTEAFF.

The gene calls are TRBV21-1 and TRBJ1-2. TRBV21-1 is recorded as a pseudogene. CDR3 length: 14 residues. The CDR3 bases are TGTGCCATCGCCTTGGGGGGGCGTACCTGCGGCTACACCTTC. The encoded protein is CAIALGGRTCGYTF.

The V call is TRBV19, the J call TRBJ1-6; D is perhaps TRBD1 (6 bases). The CDR3 runs 17 residues. The V end lost 7 bases, the J end lost 1 base, and 17 bases lay between the germline ends. Germline V gene sequence: CDR1 LNHDA, CDR2 SQIVND (reference sequence). In nucleotides, the CDR3 is TGTGCCAGTAAAGGGCAGGGGTATGAGTCCTATAATTCACCCCTCCACTTT. Encoded protein: CASKGQGYESYNSPLHF.

This clone was seen a single time. The rearrangement links TRBV12-3 or TRBV12-4 to TRBJ1-5; the D gene is possibly TRBD1 (6 bases). The CDR3 spans 12 residues. With 7 bases removed from V and 7 bases from J, the gap between germline ends came to 11 bases. In nucleotides, the CDR3 is TGTGCCAGCAAAACAGGGAGCCAGCCCCAGCATTTT. As protein: CASKTGSQPQHF.

The chain couples TRBV6-6 to TRBJ1-2, with D unclear. The ends were cut back, 6 bases at V and 4 bases at J, with 18 bases in the middle. This CDR3 spans 15 amino acids. Per the germline V gene, CDR1 is MNHNY and CDR2 is SVGAGI (reference sequence). This CDR3 is CASSPEAIAFYGYTF. The CDR3 DNA reads TGTGCCAGCAGCCCCGAAGCCATAGCATTCTATGGCTACACCTTC.

The rearrangement joins TRBV27 to TRBJ1-3; perhaps TRBD1 as D (5 bases). The CDR3 is made up of 15 amino acids. CDR1 is MNHEY and CDR2 is SMNVEV in the germline V gene (reference sequence). Trimming took 3 bases from V and 2 from J, leaving 11 bases between them. The CDR3 DNA follows: TGTGCCAGCAGTTTCCAGGGTGTACCTGGAAACACCATATATTTT. It codes for CASSFQGVPGNTIYF.

This clone occurred a few times. V gene TRBV6-5 combines with J gene TRBJ1-4, with D possibly matching TRBD1 (5 bases). CDR1 MNHEY and CDR2 SVGAGI come from the germline V gene. V lost 5 bases, J lost 7 bases, and 17 bases lay in between. The length of the CDR3 is 15 residues. CDR3 nucleotides: TGTGCCAGCAGTAACGGGGGGGGATTGGGTGAAAAACTGTTTTTT. This gives the protein CASSNGGGLGEKLFF.

The chain recombines TRBV20-1 with TRBJ2-5, with TRBD2 matching over 7 bases. Germline V gives CDR1 DFQATT, CDR2 SNEGSKA (reference sequence). With 3 bases clipped from V and 4 bases from J, the junction kept 5 bases outside the gene matches. The CDR3 totals 13 residues. The CDR3 spells CSASFGGRETQYF. CDR3 DNA sequence: TGCAGTGCTAGTTTCGGGGGGAGAGAGACCCAGTACTTC.

The chain links TRBV7-2 to TRBJ2-7; D remains ambiguous. Trimming shortened V by 2 bases and J by 6 bases, and 8 bases separated the two germline ends. CDR3 size: 12 residues. The germline gives CDR1 SGHTA, CDR2 FQGNSA. The CDR3 sequence: CASSLFRSEQYF. Here the CDR3 DNA reads TGTGCCAGCAGCTTATTTCGTAGCGAGCAGTACTTC.

This chain links TRBV6-2 or TRBV6-3 with TRBJ1-4; tentative D call: TRBD1 (5 bases). Per germline, CDR1 MNHEY and CDR2 SVGEGT. The CDR3 contains 12 residues. V was trimmed by 5 bases and J by 7 bases, leaving 8 bases between them. CDR3 sequence reads: CASSRDSEKLFF. The DNA of the CDR3 is TGTGCCAGCAGTCGAGACAGTGAAAAACTGTTTTTT.

This chain uses TRBV11-2 with TRBJ2-1; 7 bases map to TRBD1. This CDR3 has 14 amino acids. The V gene end was trimmed by 3 bases and the J gene end by 7 bases; junction bases not matched to a gene: 6. Germline V gene sequence: CDR1 SGHAT, CDR2 FQNNGV. The CDR3 is CASSFSWDRNEQFF. The CDR3 DNA is TGTGCCAGCAGCTTCTCGTGGGACAGAAATGAGCAGTTCTTC. The full variable domain, with the rest looked up from reference TRBV11-2 and TRBJ2-1, is EAGVAQSPRYKIIEKRQSVAFWCNPISGHATLYWYQQILGQGPKLLIQFQNNGVVDDSQLPKDRFSAERLKGVDSTLKIQPAKLEDSAVYLCASSFSWDRNEQFFGPGTRLTVL.